The clone carrying this TCR beta chain was counted a few times. The antigen remains undetermined. The junction and the germline gene differ at one end; a read error may be behind it. The CDR3 spans 14 residues. Germline V gene data show CDR1 as GTSNPN and CDR2 as SVGIG (reference sequence). Generated by immunoSEQ multiplex PCR, the TCRdb table keeps only in-frame clones and is missing some. The sample has roughly 9,300 clones, about 51% seen once. The record originates from a study of T cell clonotyping in hematopoietic cell transplantation. Samples: about 28 days before transplant, then days 30, 100 and 180 after. Findings and caveats of the study: Few recipient clonotypes overlapped donors; over 95% were de novo at given depth. Cells were unsorted, so CD4 and CD8 contributions were not separated.

Specimen: peripheral blood mononuclear cells, collected 100 days after allogeneic stem cell transplant. The source is a female patient aged 50 to 65 who had an allogeneic stem cell transplant from an unrelated donor, so the T cells may come from the graft donor. Some clones in this sample may be carry-over from other donors' samples. V gene TRBV30 combines with J gene TRBJ2-1, with TRBD1 as a possible D gene (5 bases). DNA of the CDR3: TGTGCCTGGAGTGTCTGGGAACAGGTCAATGGGCAGTTCTTC. Translation: CAWSVWEQVNGQFF.